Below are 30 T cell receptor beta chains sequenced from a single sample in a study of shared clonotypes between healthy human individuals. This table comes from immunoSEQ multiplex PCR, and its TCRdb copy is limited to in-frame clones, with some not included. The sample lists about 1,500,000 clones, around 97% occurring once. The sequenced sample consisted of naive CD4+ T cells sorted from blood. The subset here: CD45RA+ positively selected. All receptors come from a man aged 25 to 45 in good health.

For the CDR3, the DNA is TGTGCCAGCAGCGCACCGGTCTCTCTCACAGATACGCAGTATTTT. Translating gives CASSAPVSLTDTQYF. The genes are TRBV5-4 and TRBJ2-3; D remains ambiguous. V was clipped by 4 bases and J by 2 bases, with 14 bases between them. The CDR3 covers 15 residues. In germline, CDR1 is SGHNT, CDR2 YYREEE (reference sequence).

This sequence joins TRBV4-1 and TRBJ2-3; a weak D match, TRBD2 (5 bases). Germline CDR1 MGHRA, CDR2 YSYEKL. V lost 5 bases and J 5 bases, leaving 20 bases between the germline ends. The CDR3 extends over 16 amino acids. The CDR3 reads CASSTRGAGREDTQYF. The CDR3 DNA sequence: TGCGCCAGCAGCACACGAGGTGCGGGTCGAGAAGATACGCAGTATTTT.

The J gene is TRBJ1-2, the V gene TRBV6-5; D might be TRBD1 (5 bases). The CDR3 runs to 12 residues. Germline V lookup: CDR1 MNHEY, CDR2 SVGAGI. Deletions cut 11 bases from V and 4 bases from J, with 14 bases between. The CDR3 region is CAARGPSYGYTF. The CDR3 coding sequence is TGTGCCGCGCGGGGCCCTTCCTATGGCTACACCTTC.

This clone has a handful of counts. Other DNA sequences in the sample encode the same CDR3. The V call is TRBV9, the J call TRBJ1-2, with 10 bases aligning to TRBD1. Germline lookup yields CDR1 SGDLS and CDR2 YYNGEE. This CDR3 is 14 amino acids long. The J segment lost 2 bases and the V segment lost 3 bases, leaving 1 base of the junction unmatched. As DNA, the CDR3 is TGTGCCAGCAGCGCGGGACAGGGGAACTATGGCTACACCTTC. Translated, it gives CASSAGQGNYGYTF.

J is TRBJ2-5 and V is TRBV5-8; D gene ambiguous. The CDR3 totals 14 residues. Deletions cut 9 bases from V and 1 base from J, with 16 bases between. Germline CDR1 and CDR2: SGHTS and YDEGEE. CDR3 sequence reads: CATQTRRFQETQYF. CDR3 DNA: TGTGCCACACAAACCAGAAGGTTCCAAGAGACCCAGTACTTC.

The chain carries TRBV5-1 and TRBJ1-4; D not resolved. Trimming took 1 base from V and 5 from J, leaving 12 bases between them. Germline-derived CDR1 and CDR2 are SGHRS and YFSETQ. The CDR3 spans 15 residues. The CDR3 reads CASSLRYGSNEKLFF. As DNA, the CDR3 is TGCGCCAGCAGCTTGCGCTATGGGTCGAATGAAAAACTGTTTTTT.

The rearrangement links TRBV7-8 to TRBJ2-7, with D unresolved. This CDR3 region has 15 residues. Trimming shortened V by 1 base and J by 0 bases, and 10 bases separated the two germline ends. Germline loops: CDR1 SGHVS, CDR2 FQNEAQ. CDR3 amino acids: CASSLDIGFSYEQYF. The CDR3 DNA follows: TGTGCCAGCAGCTTAGACATAGGGTTCTCCTACGAGCAGTACTTC.

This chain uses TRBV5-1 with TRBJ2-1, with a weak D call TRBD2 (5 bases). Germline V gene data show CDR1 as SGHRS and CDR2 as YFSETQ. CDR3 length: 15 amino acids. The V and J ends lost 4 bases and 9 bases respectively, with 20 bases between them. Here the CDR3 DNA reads TGCGCCAGCAGCCTCGACTACAACATTTTTGTTGAGCAGTTCTTC. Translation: CASSLDYNIFVEQFF.

CDR3 nucleotides: TGTGCCAGCTCACGGGGACTAGCGGGAACTTTCTACAATGAGCAGTTCTTC. Its protein product is CASSRGLAGTFYNEQFF. This chain connects TRBV18 to TRBJ2-1; 13 nucleotides align to TRBD2. Trimming removed 4 bases from V and 3 bases from J; junction bases left unmatched: 6. The germline V gene has CDR1 KGHSH and CDR2 LQKENI. This CDR3 spans 17 amino acids.

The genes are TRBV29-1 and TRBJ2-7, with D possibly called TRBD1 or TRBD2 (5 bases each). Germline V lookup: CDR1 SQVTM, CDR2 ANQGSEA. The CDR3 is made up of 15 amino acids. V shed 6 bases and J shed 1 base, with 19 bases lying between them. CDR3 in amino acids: CSVTTARVRSYEQYF. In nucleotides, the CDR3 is TGCAGCGTGACTACCGCCAGGGTCAGGTCCTACGAGCAGTACTTC.

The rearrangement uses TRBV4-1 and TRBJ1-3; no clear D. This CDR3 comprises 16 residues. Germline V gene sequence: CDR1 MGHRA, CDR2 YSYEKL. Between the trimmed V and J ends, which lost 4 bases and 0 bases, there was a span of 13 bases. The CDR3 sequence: CASSPRAVDSGNTIYF. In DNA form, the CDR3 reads TGCGCCAGCAGCCCCAGAGCGGTCGACTCTGGAAACACCATATATTTT.

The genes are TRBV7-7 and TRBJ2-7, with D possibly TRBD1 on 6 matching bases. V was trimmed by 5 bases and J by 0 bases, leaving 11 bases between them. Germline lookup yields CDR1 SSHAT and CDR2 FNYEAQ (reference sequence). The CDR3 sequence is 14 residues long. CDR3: CASSRDIFSYEQYF. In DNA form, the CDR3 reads TGTGCCAGCAGCCGGGACATCTTCTCCTACGAGCAGTACTTC.

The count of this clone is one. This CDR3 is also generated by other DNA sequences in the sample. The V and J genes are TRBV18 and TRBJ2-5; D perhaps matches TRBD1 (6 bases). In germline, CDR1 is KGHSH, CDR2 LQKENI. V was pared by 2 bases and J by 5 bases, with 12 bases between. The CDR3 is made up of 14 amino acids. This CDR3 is CASSPGQGPETQYF. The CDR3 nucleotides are TGTGCCAGCTCACCAGGGCAGGGGCCGGAGACCCAGTACTTC. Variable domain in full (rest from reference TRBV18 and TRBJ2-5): NAGVMQNPRHLVRRRGQEARLRCSPMKGHSHVYWYRQLPEEGLKFMVYLQKENIIDESGMPKERFSAEFPKEGPSILRIQQVVRGDSAAYFCASSPGQGPETQYFGPGTRLLVL.

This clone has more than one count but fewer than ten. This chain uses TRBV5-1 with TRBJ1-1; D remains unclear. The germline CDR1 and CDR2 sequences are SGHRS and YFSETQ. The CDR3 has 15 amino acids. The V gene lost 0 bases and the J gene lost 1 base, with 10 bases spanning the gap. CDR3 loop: CASSLGAASNTEAFF. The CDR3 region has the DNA TGCGCCAGCAGCTTGGGAGCAGCTTCGAACACTGAAGCTTTCTTT.

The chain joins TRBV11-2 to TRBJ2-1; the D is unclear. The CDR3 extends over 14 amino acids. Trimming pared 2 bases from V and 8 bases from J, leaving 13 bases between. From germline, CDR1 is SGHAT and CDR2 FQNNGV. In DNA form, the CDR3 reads TGTGCCAGCAGCTTACTTTCGTCAGCCCATGAGCAGTTCTTC. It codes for CASSLLSSAHEQFF.

CDR3: CASLAENTEAFF. CDR3 nucleotides: TGTGCCAGCCTCGCAGAGAACACTGAAGCTTTCTTT. The genes are TRBV5-4 and TRBJ1-1, with unresolved D. Germline values: CDR1 SGHNT, CDR2 YYREEE (reference sequence). The V gene lost 7 bases and the J gene lost 1 base, with 8 bases spanning the gap. The CDR3 covers 12 residues. Supplemented by reference TRBV5-4 and TRBJ1-1, the full variable domain reads ETGVTQSPTHLIKTRGQQVTLRCSSQSGHNTVSWYQQALGQGPQFIFQYYREEENGRGNFPPRFSGLQFPNYSSELNVNALELDDSALYLCASLAENTEAFFGQGTRLTVV.

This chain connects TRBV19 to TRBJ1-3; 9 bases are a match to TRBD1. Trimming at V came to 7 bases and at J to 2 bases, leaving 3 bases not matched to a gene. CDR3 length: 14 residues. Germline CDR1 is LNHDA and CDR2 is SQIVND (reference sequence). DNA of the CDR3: TGTGCCAGTACCCGGGACAGGGCTGGAAACACCATATATTTT. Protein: CASTRDRAGNTIYF.

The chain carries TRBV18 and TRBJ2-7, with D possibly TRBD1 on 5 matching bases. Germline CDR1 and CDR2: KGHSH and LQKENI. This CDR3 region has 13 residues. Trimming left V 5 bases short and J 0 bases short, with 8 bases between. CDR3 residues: CASSGRDSYEQYF. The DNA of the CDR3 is TGTGCCAGCTCAGGCAGGGACTCCTACGAGCAGTACTTC.

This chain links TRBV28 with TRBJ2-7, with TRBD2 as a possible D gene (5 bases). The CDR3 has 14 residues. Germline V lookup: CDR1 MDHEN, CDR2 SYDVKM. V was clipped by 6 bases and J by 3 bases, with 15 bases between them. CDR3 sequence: CASRGSIRGYEQYF. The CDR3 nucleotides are TGTGCCAGCAGGGGGAGTATCCGTGGCTACGAGCAGTACTTC.

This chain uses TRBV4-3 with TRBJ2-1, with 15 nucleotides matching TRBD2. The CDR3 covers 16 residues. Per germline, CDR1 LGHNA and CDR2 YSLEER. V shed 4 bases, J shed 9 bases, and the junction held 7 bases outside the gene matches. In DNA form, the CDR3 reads TGCGCCAGCAGCCCCGGGACTAGCGGGAGGATTGGTGAGCAGTTCTTC. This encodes CASSPGTSGRIGEQFF.

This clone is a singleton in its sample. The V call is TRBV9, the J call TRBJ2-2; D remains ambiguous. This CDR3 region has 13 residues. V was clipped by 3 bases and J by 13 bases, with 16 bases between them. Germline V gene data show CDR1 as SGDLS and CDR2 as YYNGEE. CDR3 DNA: TGTGCCAGCAGCGCCTTCTTACAAGAGAGGCTGTTTTTT. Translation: CASSAFLQERLFF.

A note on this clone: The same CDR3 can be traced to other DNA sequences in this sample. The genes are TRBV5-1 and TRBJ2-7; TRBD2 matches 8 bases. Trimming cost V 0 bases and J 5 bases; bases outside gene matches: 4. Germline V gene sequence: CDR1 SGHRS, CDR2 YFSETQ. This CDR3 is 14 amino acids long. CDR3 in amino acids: CASSLVAGGDEQYF. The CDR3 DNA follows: TGCGCCAGCAGCTTGGTTGCGGGAGGTGACGAGCAGTACTTC.

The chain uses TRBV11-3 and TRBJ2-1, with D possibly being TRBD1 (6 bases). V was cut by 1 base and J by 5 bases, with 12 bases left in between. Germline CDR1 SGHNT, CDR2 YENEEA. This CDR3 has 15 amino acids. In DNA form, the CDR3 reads TGTGCCAGCAGCTTAGTCAGGGGTTCCCACAATGAGCAGTTCTTC. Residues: CASSLVRGSHNEQFF. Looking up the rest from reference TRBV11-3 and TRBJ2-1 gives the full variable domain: EAGVVQSPRYKIIEKKQPVAFWCNPISGHNTLYWYLQNLGQGPELLIRYENEEAVDDSQLPKDRFSAERLKGVDSTLKIQPAELGDSAVYLCASSLVRGSHNEQFFGPGTRLTVL.

DNA of the CDR3: TGTGCCACCAGCAGAGGGGATCTCCACGAGCAGTACTTC. It codes for CATSRGDLHEQYF. The rearrangement links TRBV15 to TRBJ2-7; no clear D gene. The germline V and J ends were trimmed by 1 base and 5 bases, with 9 bases remaining between them. This CDR3 is 13 amino acids long. The germline gives CDR1 LNHNV, CDR2 YYDKDF (reference sequence).

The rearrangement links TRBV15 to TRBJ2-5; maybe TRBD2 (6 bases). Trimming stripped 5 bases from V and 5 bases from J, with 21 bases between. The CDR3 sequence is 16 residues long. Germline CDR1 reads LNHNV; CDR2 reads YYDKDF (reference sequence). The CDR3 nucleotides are TGTGCCACCAGCCTTGGGAGGAGGGCGTTAATCGAGACCCAGTACTTC. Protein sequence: CATSLGRRALIETQYF.

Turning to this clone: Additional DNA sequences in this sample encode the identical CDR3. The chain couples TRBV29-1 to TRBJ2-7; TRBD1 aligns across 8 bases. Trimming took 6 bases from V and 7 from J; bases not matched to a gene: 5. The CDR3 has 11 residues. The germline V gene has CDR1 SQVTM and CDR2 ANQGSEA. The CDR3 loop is CSVQGAGEQYF. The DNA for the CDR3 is TGCAGCGTCCAGGGGGCGGGTGAGCAGTACTTC.

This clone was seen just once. Written as DNA, the CDR3 is TGTGCCAGCAGTCAAGCCCTAAGCACAGATACGCAGTATTTT. Amino acid sequence: CASSQALSTDTQYF. The chain recombines TRBV6-5 with TRBJ2-3; D gene ambiguous. V was cut by 5 bases and J by 0 bases, with 9 bases left in between. Germline-derived CDR1 and CDR2 are MNHEY and SVGAGI. The CDR3 spans 14 residues.

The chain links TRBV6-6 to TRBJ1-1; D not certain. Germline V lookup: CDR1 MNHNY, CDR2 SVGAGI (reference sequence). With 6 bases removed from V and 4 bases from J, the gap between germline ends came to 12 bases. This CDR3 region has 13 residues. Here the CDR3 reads CASSNPTGTEAFF. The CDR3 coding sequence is TGTGCCAGCAGCAACCCAACGGGCACTGAAGCTTTCTTT.

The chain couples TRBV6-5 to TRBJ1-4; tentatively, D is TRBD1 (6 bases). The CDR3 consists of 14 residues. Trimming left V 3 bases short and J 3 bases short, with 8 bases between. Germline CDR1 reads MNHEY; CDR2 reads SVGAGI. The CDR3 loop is CASSYTGSNEKLFF. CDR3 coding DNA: TGTGCCAGCAGTTATACAGGGTCTAATGAAAAACTGTTTTTT.

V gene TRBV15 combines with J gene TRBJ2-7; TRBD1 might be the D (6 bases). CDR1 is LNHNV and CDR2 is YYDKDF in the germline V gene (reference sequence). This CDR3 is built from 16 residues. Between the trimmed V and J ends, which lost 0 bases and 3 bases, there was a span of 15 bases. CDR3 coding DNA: TGTGCCACCAGCAGAGATCAGGGGACCCTAGGCTACGAGCAGTACTTC. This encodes CATSRDQGTLGYEQYF.